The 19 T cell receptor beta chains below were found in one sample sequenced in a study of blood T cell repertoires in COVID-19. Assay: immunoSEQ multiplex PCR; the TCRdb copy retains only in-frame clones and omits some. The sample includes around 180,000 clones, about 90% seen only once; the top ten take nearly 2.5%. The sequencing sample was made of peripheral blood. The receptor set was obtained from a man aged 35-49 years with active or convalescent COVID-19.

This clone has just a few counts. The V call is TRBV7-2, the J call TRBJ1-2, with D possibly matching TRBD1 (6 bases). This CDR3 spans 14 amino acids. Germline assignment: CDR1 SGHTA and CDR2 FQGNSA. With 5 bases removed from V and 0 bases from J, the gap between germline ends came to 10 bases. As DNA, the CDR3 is TGTGCCAGCAGCCCGACAGGACCTAACTATGGCTACACCTTC. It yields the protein CASSPTGPNYGYTF.

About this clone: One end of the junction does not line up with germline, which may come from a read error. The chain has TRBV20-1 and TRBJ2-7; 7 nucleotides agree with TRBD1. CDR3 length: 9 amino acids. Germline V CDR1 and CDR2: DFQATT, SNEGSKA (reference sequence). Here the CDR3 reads CSAGRGGRF. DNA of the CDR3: TGCAGTGCAGGGAGAGGGGGCCGCTTC.

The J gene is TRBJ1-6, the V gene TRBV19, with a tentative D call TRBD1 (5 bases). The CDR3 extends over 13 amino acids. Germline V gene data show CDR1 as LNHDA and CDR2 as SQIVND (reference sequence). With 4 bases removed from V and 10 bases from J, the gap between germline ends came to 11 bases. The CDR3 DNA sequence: TGTGCCAGTAGTAACCAGGGTGGCTCACCCCTCCACTTT. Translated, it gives CASSNQGGSPLHF.

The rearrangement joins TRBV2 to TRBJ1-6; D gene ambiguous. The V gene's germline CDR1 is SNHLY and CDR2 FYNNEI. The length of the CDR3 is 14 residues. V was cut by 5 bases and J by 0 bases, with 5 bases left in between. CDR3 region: CASSLGSYNSPLHF. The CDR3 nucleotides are TGTGCCAGCAGTCTAGGCTCCTATAATTCACCCCTCCACTTT.

The CDR3: CASSPFPATGNTEAFF. In nucleotides, the CDR3 is TGCGCCAGCAGCCCATTCCCTGCAACGGGGAATACTGAAGCTTTCTTT. The chain is built from TRBV5-1 and TRBJ1-1; D remains unclear. The CDR3 loop spans 16 amino acids. CDR1 SGHRS and CDR2 YFSETQ come from the germline V gene. The ends were cut back, 4 bases at V and 5 bases at J, with 21 bases in the middle.

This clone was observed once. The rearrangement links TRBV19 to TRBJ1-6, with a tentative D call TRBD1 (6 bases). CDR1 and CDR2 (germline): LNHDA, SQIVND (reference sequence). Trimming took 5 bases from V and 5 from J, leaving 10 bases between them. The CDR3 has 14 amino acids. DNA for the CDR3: TGTGCCAGTAGTCTTGGGACAAATAATTCACCCCTCCACTTT. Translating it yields CASSLGTNNSPLHF.

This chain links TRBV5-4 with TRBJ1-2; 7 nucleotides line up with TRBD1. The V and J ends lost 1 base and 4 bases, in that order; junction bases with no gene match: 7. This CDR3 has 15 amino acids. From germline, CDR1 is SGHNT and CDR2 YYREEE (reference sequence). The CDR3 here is CASSLPQTGSYGYTF. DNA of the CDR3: TGTGCCAGCAGCTTGCCTCAGACAGGGTCCTATGGCTACACCTTC.

CDR3 loop: CASSYSGVGGNQPQHF. The CDR3 DNA reads as TGTGCCAGCAGTTACTCCGGGGTCGGTGGCAATCAGCCCCAGCATTTT. The rearrangement joins TRBV6-2 or TRBV6-3 to TRBJ1-5; D gene ambiguous. Per the germline V gene, CDR1 is MNHEY and CDR2 is SVGEGT. Trimming cost V 0 bases and J 2 bases, with 11 bases left between them. The CDR3 contains 16 residues.

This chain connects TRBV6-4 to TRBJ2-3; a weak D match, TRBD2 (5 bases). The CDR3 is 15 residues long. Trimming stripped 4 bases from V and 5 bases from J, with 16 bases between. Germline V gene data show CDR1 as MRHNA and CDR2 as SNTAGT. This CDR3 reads CASSVDAGLIDTQYF. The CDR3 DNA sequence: TGTGCCAGCAGTGTCGACGCGGGTCTTATAGATACGCAGTATTTT.

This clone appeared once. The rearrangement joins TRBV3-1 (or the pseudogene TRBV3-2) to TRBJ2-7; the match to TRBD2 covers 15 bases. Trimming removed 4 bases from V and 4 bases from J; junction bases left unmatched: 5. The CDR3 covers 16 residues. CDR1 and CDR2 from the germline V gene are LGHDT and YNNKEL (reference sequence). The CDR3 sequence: CASSLGLAGGGYEQYF. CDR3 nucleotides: TGTGCCAGCAGCCTGGGACTAGCGGGGGGCGGATACGAGCAGTACTTC.

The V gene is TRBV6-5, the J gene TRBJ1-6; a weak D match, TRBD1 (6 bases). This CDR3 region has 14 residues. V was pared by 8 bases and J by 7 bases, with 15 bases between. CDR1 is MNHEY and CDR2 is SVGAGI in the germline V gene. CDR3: CASGGGQRNSPLHF. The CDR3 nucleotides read TGTGCCAGCGGAGGTGGACAGCGGAATTCACCCCTCCACTTT.

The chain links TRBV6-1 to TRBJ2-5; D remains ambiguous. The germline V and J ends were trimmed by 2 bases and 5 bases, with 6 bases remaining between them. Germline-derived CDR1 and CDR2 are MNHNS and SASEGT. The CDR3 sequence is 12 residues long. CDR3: CASSEPSETQYF. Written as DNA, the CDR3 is TGTGCCAGCAGTGAACCTTCCGAGACCCAGTACTTC.

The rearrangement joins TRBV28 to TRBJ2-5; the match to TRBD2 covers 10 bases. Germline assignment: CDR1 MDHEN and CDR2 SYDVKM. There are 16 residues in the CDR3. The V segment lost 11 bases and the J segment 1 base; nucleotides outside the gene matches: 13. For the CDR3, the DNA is TGTGCCTCGGGTAGAGTGAGCGGGGGGGTCCAAGAGACCCAGTACTTC. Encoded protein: CASGRVSGGVQETQYF.

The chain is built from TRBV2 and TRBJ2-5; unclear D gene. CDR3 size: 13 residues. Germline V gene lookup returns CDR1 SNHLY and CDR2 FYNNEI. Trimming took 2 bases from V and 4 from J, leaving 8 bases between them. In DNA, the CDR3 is TGTGCCAGCAGTGAATTAACCAGAGAGACCCAGTACTTC. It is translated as CASSELTRETQYF.

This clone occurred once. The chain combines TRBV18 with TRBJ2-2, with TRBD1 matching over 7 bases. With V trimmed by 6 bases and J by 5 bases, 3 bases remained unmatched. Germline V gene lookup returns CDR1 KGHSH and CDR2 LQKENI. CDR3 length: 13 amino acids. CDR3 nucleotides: TGTGCCAGCTCCGTACAGGGGACCGGGGAGCTGTTTTTT. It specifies CASSVQGTGELFF.

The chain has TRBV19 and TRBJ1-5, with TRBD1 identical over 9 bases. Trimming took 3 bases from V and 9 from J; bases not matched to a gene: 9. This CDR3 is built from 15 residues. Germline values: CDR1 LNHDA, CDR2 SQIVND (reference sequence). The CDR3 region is CASSIPGTGRGPQHF. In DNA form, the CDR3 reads TGTGCCAGTAGTATCCCCGGGACAGGGAGAGGGCCCCAGCATTTT.

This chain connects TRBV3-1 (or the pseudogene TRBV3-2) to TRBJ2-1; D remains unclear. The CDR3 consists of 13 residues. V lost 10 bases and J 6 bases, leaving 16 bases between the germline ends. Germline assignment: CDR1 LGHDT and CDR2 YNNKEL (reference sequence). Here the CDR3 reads CATTPTLGNEQFF. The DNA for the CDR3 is TGTGCCACCACCCCTACGCTTGGCAATGAGCAGTTCTTC.

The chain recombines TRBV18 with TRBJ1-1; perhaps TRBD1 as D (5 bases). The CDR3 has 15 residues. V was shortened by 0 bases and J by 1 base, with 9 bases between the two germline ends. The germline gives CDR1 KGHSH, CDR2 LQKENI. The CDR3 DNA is TGTGCCAGCTCACCACCAATTCAGGGGAACACTGAAGCTTTCTTT. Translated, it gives CASSPPIQGNTEAFF.

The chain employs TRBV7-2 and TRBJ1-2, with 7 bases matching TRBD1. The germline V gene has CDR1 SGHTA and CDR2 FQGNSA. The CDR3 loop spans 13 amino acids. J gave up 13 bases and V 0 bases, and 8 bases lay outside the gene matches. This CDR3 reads CASSLAGAGGPTF. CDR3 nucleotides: TGTGCCAGCAGCTTAGCGGGGGCAGGGGGGCCCACCTTC.